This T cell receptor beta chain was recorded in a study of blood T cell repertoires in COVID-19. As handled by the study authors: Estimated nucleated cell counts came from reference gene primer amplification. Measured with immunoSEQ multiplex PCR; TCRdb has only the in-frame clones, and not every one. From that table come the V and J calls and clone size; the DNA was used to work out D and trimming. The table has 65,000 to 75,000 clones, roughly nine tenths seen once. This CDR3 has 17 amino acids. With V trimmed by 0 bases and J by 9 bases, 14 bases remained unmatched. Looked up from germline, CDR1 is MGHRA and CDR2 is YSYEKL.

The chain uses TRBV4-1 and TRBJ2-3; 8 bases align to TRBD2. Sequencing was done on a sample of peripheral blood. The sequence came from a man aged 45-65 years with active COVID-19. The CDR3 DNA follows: TGCGCCAGCAGCCAAGATTGGGGGACATATACGGGAGGGACGCAGTATTTT. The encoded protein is CASSQDWGTYTGGTQYF.